This T cell receptor (beta chain) was sequenced in a study of blood T cell repertoires in COVID-19. Across the whole study: Samples of COVID-19 (acute and convalescent) were obtained from the United States, Italy and Spain.

Germline V CDR1 and CDR2: MNHEY, SVGEGT. The V and J ends lost 6 bases and 10 bases respectively, with 11 bases between them. This CDR3 has 11 residues. This clone was observed once. Under the authors' procedure: Reference gene primer amplification gave nucleated cell count estimates. This table comes from immunoSEQ multiplex PCR, and its TCRdb copy is limited to in-frame clones, with some not included. V, J and clone size are taken as reported in that table, and D and trimming were inferred from the DNA itself. The sample lists fewer than 65,000 clones; around 90% were seen once. V usage is TRBV6-2 or TRBV6-3 and J usage is TRBJ2-3; D gene unclear. The clonotype comes from a human donor with acute or convalescent COVID-19. The donor label of this sample is uncertain. The sample comprised peripheral blood. The chain's CDR3 is CASSPGTPQYF. CDR3 nucleotide sequence: TGTGCCAGCAGCCCCGGTACCCCGCAGTATTTT.